The table lists the clone carrying this T cell receptor (beta chain) with a count of one. This sample stems from a study of blood T cell repertoires in COVID-19. Study as a whole: PBMCs, B-cell-depleted T cells, or T cells were the source of the cDNA or gDNA that made up the material.

Per the original methods: For nucleated cells, counts were estimated from reference gene primer amplification. The repertoire was sequenced with immunoSEQ multiplex PCR; TCRdb's copy has only in-frame clones and lacks some. That table gives V, J and clone size, and the DNA gave D and trimming. Of 48,000 or so clones in the sample, 85% are singletons; the top ten hold 5.5% to 7.5%. The TCR originated in a woman in her sixties with acute or convalescent COVID-19. Material for sequencing was peripheral blood.

This CDR3 reads CASEPGVSYEQYF. CDR3 DNA: TGTGCCAGCGAACCGGGAGTTTCCTACGAGCAGTACTTC. The V gene is TRBV5-8, the J gene TRBJ2-7; TRBD2 might be the D (6 bases). The CDR3 totals 13 residues. V was shortened by 7 bases and J by 1 base, with 12 bases between the two germline ends. Germline loops: CDR1 SGHTS, CDR2 YDEGEE.